This T cell receptor beta chain stems from a study of shared clonotypes between healthy human individuals. The overall study: The composition of the donors was a couple of women and a few men aged 18 to 49.

Every immunoSEQ plate was one replicate of a subset's evenly spread DNA. In the source study's methods: Filtering of immunoSEQ junctional sequences could not match full-length read filtering. The table came from immunoSEQ multiplex PCR; TCRdb's copy has only in-frame clones and leaves some out. D and trimming were read from the DNA, whereas the V and J calls and clone size are those reported in that table. The sample has a few million clones, about 92% seen once; the top ten hold roughly 0.36%. This CDR3 region has 14 residues. J gave up 3 bases and V 10 bases, and 8 bases lay outside the gene matches. Germline CDR1 and CDR2: MDHEN and SYDVKM. Regarding the study as a whole: The donor pool, a small one, limited the genetic and exposure-history diversity represented.

A note on this clone: Its matching antigen is unknown.

The specimen was naive CD4+ T cells from PBMCs. Noted subset: CD45RA+ positively selected. This receptor was obtained from a man between 18 and 29 years old in good health. Some clones in this sample may be carry-over from other donors' samples. The V call is TRBV28, the J call TRBJ2-1; the match to TRBD1 covers 8 bases. CDR3 region: CATHGQGFYNEQFF. As DNA, the CDR3 is TGTGCCACCCACGGACAGGGCTTCTACAATGAGCAGTTCTTC.